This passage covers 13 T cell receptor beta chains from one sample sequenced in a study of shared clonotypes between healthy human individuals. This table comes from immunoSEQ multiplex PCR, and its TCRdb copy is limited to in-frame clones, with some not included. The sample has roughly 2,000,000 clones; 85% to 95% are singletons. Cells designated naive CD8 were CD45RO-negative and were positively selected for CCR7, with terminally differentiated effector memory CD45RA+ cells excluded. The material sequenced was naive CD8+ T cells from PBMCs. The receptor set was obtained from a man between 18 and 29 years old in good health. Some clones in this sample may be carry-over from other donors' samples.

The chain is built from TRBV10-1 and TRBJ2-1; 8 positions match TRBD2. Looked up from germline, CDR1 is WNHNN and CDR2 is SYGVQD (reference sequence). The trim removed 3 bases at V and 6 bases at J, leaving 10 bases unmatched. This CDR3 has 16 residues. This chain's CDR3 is CASSDPGLAGPNEQFF. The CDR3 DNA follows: TGCGCCAGCAGTGACCCCGGACTAGCAGGCCCCAATGAGCAGTTCTTC.

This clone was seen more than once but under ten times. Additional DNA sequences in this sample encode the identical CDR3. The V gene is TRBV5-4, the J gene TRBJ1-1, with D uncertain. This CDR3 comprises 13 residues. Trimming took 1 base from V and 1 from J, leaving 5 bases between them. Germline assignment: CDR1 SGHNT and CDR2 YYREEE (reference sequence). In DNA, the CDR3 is TGTGCCAGCAGCTTGACCGAGAACACTGAAGCTTTCTTT. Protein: CASSLTENTEAFF.

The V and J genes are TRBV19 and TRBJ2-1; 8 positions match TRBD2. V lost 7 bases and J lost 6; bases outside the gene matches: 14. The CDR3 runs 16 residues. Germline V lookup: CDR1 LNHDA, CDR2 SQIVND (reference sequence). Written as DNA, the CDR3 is TGTGCCAGTAAAGCGGGAGACCACTATTCCCCCAATGAGCAGTTCTTC. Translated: CASKAGDHYSPNEQFF.

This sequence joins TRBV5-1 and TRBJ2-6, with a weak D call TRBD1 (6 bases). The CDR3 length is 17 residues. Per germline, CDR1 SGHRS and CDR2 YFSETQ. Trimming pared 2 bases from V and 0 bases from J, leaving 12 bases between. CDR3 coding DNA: TGCGCCAGCAGCTTCCGGGACATTCTCTCTGGGGCCAACGTCCTGACTTTC. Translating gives CASSFRDILSGANVLTF.

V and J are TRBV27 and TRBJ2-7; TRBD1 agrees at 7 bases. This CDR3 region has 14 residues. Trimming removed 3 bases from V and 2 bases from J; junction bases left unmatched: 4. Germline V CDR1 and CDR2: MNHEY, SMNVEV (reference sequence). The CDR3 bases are TGTGCCAGCAGTTTTTCGACAGGGACCTACGAGCAGTACTTC. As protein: CASSFSTGTYEQYF.

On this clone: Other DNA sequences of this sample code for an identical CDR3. The CDR3 DNA reads TGTGCCAGCAGCTTGCAGGGGGCGAACACTGAAGCTTTCTTT. Protein: CASSLQGANTEAFF. The gene calls are TRBV27 and TRBJ1-1; 8 nucleotides agree with TRBD1. V lost 6 bases to trimming and J lost 1 base; unmatched junction nucleotides: 4. Germline CDR1 MNHEY, CDR2 SMNVEV (reference sequence). The CDR3 has 14 residues.

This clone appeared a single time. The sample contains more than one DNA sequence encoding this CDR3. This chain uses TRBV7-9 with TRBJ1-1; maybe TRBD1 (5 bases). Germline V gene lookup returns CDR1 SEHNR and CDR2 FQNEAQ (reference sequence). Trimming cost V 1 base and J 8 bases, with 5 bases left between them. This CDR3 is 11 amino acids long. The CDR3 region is CASSLDREAFF. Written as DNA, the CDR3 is TGTGCCAGCAGCTTAGACAGGGAAGCTTTCTTT.

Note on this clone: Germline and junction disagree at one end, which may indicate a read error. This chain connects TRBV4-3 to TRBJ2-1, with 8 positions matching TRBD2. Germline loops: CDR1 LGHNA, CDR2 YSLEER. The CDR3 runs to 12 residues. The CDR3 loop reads CASSEEREEQFF. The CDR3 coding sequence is TGCGCCAGCAGCGAAGAGCGGGAGGAGCAGTTCTTC.

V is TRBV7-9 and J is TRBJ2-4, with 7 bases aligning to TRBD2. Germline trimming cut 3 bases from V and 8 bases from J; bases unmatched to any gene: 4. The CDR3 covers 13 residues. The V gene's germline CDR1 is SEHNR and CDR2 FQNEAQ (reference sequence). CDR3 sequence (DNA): TGTGCCAGCAGCTTTAGCGGGTTGGACATTCAGTACTTC. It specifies CASSFSGLDIQYF.

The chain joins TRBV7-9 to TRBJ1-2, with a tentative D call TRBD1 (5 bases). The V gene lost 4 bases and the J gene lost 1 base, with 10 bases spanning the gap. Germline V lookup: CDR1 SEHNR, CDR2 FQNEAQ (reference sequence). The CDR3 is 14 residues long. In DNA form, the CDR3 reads TGTGCCAGCAGCTCCTGGACACTTAACTATGGCTACACCTTC. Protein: CASSSWTLNYGYTF.

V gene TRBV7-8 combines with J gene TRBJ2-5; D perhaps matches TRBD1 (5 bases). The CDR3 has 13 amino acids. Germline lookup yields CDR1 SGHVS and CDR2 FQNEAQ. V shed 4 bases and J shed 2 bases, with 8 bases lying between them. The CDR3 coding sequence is TGTGCCAGCAGCTCAGACAGACAAGAGACCCAGTACTTC. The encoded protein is CASSSDRQETQYF.

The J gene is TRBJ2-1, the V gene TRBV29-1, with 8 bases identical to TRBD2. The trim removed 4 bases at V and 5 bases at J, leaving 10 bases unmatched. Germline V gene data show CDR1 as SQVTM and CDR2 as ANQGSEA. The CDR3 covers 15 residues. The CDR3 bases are TGCAGCGTTGGCTTGGGACTAGGAATACACAATGAGCAGTTCTTC. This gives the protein CSVGLGLGIHNEQFF.

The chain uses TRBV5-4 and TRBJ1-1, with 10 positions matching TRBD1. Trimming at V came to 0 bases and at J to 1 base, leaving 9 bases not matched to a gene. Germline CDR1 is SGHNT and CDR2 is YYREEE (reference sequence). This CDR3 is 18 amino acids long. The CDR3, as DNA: TGTGCCAGCAGCTTGGCCATTAGGACAGGGGGGGCGAACACTGAAGCTTTCTTT. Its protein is CASSLAIRTGGANTEAFF. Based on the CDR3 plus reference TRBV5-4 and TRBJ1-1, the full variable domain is ETGVTQSPTHLIKTRGQQVTLRCSSQSGHNTVSWYQQALGQGPQFIFQYYREEENGRGNFPPRFSGLQFPNYSSELNVNALELDDSALYLCASSLAIRTGGANTEAFFGQGTRLTVV.